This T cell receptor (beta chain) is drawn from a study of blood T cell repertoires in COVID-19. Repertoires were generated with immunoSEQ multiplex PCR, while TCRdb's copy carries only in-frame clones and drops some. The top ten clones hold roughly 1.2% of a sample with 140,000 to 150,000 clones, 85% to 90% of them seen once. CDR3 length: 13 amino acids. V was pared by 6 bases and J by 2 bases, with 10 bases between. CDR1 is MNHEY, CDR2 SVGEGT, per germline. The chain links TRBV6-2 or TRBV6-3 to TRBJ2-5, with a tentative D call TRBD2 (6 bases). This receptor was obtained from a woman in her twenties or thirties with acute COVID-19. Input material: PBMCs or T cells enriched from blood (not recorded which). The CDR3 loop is CASSRDFQETQYF. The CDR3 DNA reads TGTGCCAGCAGCCGGGACTTTCAAGAGACCCAGTACTTC.